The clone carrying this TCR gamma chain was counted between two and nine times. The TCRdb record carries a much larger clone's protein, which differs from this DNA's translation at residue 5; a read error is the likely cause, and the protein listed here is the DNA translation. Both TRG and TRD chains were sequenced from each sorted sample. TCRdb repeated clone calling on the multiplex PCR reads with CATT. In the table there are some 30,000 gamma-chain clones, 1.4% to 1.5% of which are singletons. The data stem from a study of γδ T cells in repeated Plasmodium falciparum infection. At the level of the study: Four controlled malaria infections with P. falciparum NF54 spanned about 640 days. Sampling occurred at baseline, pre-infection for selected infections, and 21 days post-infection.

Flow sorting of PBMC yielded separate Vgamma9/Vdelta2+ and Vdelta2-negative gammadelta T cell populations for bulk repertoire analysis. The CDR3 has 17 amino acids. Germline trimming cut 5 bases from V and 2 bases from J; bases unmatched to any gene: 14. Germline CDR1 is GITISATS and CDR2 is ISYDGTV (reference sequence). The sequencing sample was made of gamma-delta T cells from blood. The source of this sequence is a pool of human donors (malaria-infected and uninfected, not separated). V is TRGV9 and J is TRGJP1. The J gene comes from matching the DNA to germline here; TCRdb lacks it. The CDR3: CALWGVPLETTGWFKIF. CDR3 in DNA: TGTGCCTTGTGGGGGGTCCCCTTGGAGACCACTGGTTGGTTCAAGATATTT.